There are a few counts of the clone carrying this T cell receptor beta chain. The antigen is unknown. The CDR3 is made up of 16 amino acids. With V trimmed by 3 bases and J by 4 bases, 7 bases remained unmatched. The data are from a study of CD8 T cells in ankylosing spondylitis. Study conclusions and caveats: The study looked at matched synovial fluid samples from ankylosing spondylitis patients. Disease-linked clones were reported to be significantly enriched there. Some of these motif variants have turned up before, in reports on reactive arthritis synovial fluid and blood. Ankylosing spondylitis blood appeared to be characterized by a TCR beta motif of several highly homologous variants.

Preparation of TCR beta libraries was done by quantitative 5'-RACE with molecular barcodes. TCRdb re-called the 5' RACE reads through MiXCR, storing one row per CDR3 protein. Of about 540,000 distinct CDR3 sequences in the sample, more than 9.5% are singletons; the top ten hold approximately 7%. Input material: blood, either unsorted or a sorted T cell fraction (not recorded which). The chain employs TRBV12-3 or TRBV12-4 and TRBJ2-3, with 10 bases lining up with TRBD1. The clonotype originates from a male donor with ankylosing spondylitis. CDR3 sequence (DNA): TGTGCCAGCAGTTTTTACGGGACAGGGGAGCCAGATACGCAGTATTTT. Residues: CASSFYGTGEPDTQYF.